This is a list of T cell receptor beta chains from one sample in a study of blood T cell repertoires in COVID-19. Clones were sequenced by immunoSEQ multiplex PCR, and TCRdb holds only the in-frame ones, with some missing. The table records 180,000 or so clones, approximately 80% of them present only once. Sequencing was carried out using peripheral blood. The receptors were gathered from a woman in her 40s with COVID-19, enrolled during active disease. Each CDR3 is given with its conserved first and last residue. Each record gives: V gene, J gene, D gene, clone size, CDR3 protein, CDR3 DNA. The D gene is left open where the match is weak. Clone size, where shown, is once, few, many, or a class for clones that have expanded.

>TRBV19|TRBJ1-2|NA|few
CASSMFVGRGYGYTF
TGTGCCAGTAGTATGTTTGTTGGCCGGGGCTATGGCTACACCTTC
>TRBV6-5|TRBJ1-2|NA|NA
CASSYPTAINYGYTF
TGTGCCAGCAGTTACCCGACAGCTATTAACTATGGCTACACCTTC
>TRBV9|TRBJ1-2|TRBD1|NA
CASSVAMTGEFGYTF
TGTGCCAGCAGCGTAGCCATGACAGGGGAGTTTGGCTACACCTTC
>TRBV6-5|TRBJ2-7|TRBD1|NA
CASTPGQGPYEQYF
TGTGCCAGCACCCCCGGACAGGGTCCCTACGAGCAGTACTTC
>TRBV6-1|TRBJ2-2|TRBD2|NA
CASSEAPVGLAGVVTGELFF
TGTGCCAGCAGTGAAGCCCCCGTCGGACTAGCGGGAGTGGTCACCGGGGAGCTGTTTTTT
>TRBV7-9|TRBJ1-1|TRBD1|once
CASSVGQGAAAFF
TGTGCCAGCAGCGTGGGACAGGGGGCGGCAGCTTTCTTT
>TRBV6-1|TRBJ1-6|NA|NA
CASSERTASSPLHF
TGTGCCAGCAGTGAGAGAACCGCGAGTTCACCCCTCCACTTT
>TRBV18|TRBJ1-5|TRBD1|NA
CASSPGQGVDQPQHF
TGTGCCAGCTCACCAGGACAGGGGGTGGATCAGCCCCAGCATTTT
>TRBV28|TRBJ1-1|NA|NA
CASSPPGTATFF
TGTGCCAGCAGCCCTCCAGGGACTGCAACTTTCTTT
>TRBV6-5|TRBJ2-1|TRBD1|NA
CASKPDRGTDNEQFF
TGTGCCAGCAAACCGGACAGGGGGACCGACAATGAGCAGTTCTTC
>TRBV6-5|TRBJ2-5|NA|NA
CASSYGGAQETQYF
TGTGCCAGCAGTTACGGAGGGGCTCAAGAGACCCAGTACTTC
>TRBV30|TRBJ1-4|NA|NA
CAGRTATNEKLFF
TGTGCCGGGCGGACAGCAACTAATGAAAAACTGTTTTTT
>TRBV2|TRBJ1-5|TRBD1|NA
CASRLQGAGGNQPQHF
TGTGCCAGCAGGCTACAGGGGGCTGGAGGCAATCAGCCCCAGCATTTT
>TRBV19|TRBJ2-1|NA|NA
CASRVDQQGNEQFF
TGTGCCAGTAGAGTGGATCAGCAGGGCAATGAGCAGTTCTTC
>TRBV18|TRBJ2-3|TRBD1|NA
CASSHGTGRTDTQYF
TGTGCCAGCTCACATGGGACAGGGCGGACAGATACGCAGTATTTT
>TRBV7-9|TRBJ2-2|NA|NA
CASSHPLGPGELFF
TGTGCCAGCAGCCATCCGCTAGGCCCCGGGGAGCTGTTTTTT
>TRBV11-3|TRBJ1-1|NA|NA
CASWVSEAINTEAFF
TGTGCCTCTTGGGTTTCCGAGGCTATCAACACTGAAGCTTTCTTT
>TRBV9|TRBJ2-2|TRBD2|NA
CASKEAGGPGELFF
TGTGCCAGCAAGGAGGCGGGAGGGCCCGGGGAGCTGTTTTTT
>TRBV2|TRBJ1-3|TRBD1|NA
CASRGQGARPGNTIYF
TGTGCCAGCAGGGGGCAGGGGGCGCGTCCTGGAAACACCATATATTTT
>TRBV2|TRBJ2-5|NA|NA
CASSETGWETQYF
TGTGCCAGCAGTGAAACAGGGTGGGAGACCCAGTACTTC
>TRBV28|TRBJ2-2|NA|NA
CASSLLPSYTGELFF
TGTGCCAGCAGTTTACTCCCCTCCTACACCGGGGAGCTGTTTTTT
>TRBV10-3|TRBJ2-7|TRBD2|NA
CAISEGAGYSGRDPYEQYF
TGTGCCATCAGTGAGGGAGCAGGGTATAGCGGGAGGGACCCCTACGAGCAGTACTTC
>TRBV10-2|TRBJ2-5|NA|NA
CASSGGKETQYF
TGCGCCAGCAGCGGCGGCAAAGAGACCCAGTACTTC
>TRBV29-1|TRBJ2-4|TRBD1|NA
CSVQTGAAKNIQYF
TGCAGCGTTCAAACAGGGGCAGCCAAAAACATTCAGTACTTC
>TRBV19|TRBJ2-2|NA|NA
CASSMAGATNTGELFF
TGTGCCAGTAGTATGGCAGGGGCGACGAACACCGGGGAGCTGTTTTTT
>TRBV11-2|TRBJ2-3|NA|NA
CASSLVRVNTQYF
TGTGCCAGCAGCTTAGTTCGGGTTAATACGCAGTATTTT
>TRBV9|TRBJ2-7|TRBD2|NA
CASSEAGGLSEQYF
TGTGCCAGCAGCGAAGCGGGAGGGCTTTCCGAGCAGTACTTC